Sequencing of this TCR beta chain was carried out in a study of cytomegalovirus exposure and HLA in healthy donors. The CDR3 extends over 16 amino acids. Trimming removed 9 bases at V and 0 bases at J, with 15 bases between. CDR1 and CDR2 from the germline V gene are LGHNA and YNFKEQ. General observations from the study: As confirmed in vitro, three CMV-associated chains were specific for CMV antigens. By a later analysis, the bulk of CMV-associated TCR beta chains appeared HLA-restricted. Many donors carried some public TCRs, although rarity characterized most TCR sequences.

The PCR employed 60 Vbeta primers together with 13 Jbeta primers. The assay was immunoSEQ multiplex PCR, and TCRdb's table has in-frame clones only and misses some. The sample consists of approximately 130,000 clones, 75% to 85% of them appearing once. This clone showed up just a few times. Its antigen is undetermined. Sequencing was performed on PBMCs. This sequence originates from a man in his fifties in good health and CMV-seronegative. The chain combines TRBV4-2 with TRBJ2-6; perhaps TRBD1 as D (5 bases). The DNA for the CDR3 is TGTGCCAGTGCAAGAGACAGAAACTCTGGGGCCAACGTCCTGACTTTC. It codes for CASARDRNSGANVLTF.